What follows are 26 T cell receptor beta chains derived from one specimen sequenced in a study of T cells expressing NK-cell markers. TCRdb reprocessed the 5' RACE reads and stores each CDR3 protein as one record, lacking DNA. This table lists about 260,000 distinct CDR3 sequences. The sample comprised blood T cells: a sorted CD56 or NKG2C T cell subset, CD4+ or CD8+ T cells, or bulk PBMC T cells (not recorded which). These receptors originate from a man younger than 35 in good health.

This chain's CDR3 is CASRRDKPYNEQFF. The chain uses TRBV7-9 and TRBJ2-1; TCRdb's assignment of TRBD2 cannot be checked, as there is no DNA. The length of the CDR3 is 14 residues. Germline V CDR1 and CDR2: SEHNR, FQNEAQ (reference sequence).

J is TRBJ2-1 and V is TRBV7-6; TCRdb picks TRBD2, but there is no DNA to check that call. The CDR3 totals 14 residues. Germline values: CDR1 SGHVS, CDR2 FNYEAQ. CDR3 sequence reads: CASSNIGTRNEQFF.

The chain couples TRBV19 to TRBJ2-1; the TCRdb call, TRBD1, lacks DNA for checking. The CDR3 extends over 13 amino acids. Per germline, CDR1 LNHDA and CDR2 SQIVND (reference sequence). This CDR3 is CASHTTGGNEQFF.

V gene TRBV5-4 combines with J gene TRBJ1-3. The CDR3 runs 15 residues. Looked up from germline, CDR1 is SGHNT and CDR2 is YYREEE (reference sequence). The CDR3 is CASSWAGSIGNTIYF.

The V call is TRBV12-3 or TRBV12-4, the J call TRBJ2-7. This CDR3 has 13 residues. This chain's CDR3 is CASRTSSSYEQYF.

The chain has TRBV9 and TRBJ2-3; with no DNA, the TCRdb D assignment of TRBD1 cannot be verified. Germline V gives CDR1 SGDLS, CDR2 YYNGEE. The CDR3 is made up of 15 amino acids. The CDR3 loop reads CASSVGAGSTDTQYF.

CDR3 sequence: CASSSTSVTYNEQFF. The gene calls are TRBV5-8 and TRBJ2-1; TCRdb outputs TRBD2, but without DNA this stays unchecked. This CDR3 is 15 amino acids long. Per the germline V gene, CDR1 is SGHTS and CDR2 is YDEGEE.

CDR3: CASSLIGRVEQYF. The chain combines TRBV5-1 with TRBJ2-7; the D call from TCRdb, TRBD1, cannot be confirmed without DNA. CDR3 length: 13 residues. Germline lookup yields CDR1 SGHRS and CDR2 YFSETQ.

The chain joins TRBV20-1 to TRBJ2-7; TCRdb calls TRBD2, which cannot be checked without DNA. In germline, CDR1 is DFQATT, CDR2 SNEGSKA (reference sequence). This CDR3 is 14 amino acids long. Here the CDR3 reads CSARGTSGSREQYF.

The chain combines TRBV6-1 with TRBJ2-1; checking the TCRdb D call of TRBD2 is not possible without DNA. This CDR3 has 17 residues. Germline CDR1 is MNHNS and CDR2 is SASEGT. The CDR3 spells CASTLRGGTSSYNEQFF.

The chain is built from TRBV5-1 and TRBJ2-2; TCRdb selects TRBD1, and the lack of DNA leaves this call unchecked. Germline V CDR1 and CDR2: SGHRS, YFSETQ. CDR3 length: 17 amino acids. The CDR3 loop is CASSLFPPGQDTGELFF. Full variable domain (remainder filled in from reference TRBV5-1 and TRBJ2-2): KAGVTQTPRYLIKTRGQQVTLSCSPISGHRSVSWYQQTPGQGLQFLFEYFSETQRNKGNFPGRFSGRQFSNSRSEMNVSTLELGDSALYLCASSLFPPGQDTGELFFGEGSRLTVL.

The V gene is TRBV12-3 or TRBV12-4, the J gene TRBJ1-6; TCRdb gives TRBD1 as the D gene, but with no DNA this cannot be confirmed. CDR3 length: 15 residues. The CDR3 is CASSLLGQGNSPLHF.

The chain carries TRBV4-2 and TRBJ1-1; the D gene TCRdb calls, TRBD1, cannot be checked with no DNA. Germline CDR1 is LGHNA and CDR2 is YNFKEQ. The CDR3 is made up of 17 amino acids. The CDR3 here is CASSQDVGRLGNTEAFF.

V is TRBV5-5 and J is TRBJ2-6. This CDR3 is built from 15 residues. Per germline, CDR1 SGHKS and CDR2 YYEKEE (reference sequence). CDR3 loop: CASSPTPSGANVLTF. Full variable domain (outside the CDR3, taken from reference TRBV5-5 and TRBJ2-6): DAGVTQSPTHLIKTRGQQVTLRCSPISGHKSVSWYQQVLGQGPQFIFQYYEKEERGRGNFPDRFSARQFPNYSSELNVNALLLGDSALYLCASSPTPSGANVLTFGAGSRLTVL.

This chain connects TRBV20-1 to TRBJ2-7; TCRdb proposes TRBD1, but this gene call is untestable without DNA. The CDR3 loop spans 13 amino acids. The V gene's germline CDR1 is DFQATT and CDR2 SNEGSKA (reference sequence). The CDR3 here is CSAGQGLSYEQYF.

The chain joins TRBV19 to TRBJ1-2. This CDR3 has 16 residues. Germline lookup yields CDR1 LNHDA and CDR2 SQIVND (reference sequence). The CDR3 region is CASSITGFTVDYGYTF. The full variable domain, with the rest looked up from reference TRBV19 and TRBJ1-2, is DGGITQSPKYLFRKEGQNVTLSCEQNLNHDAMYWYRQDPGQGLRLIYYSQIVNDFQKGDIAEGYSVSREKKESFPLTVTSAQKNPTAFYLCASSITGFTVDYGYTFGSGTRLTVV.

The chain uses TRBV10-3 and TRBJ2-3; TCRdb picks TRBD1, but there is no DNA to check that call. The germline V gene encodes CDR1 ENHRY and CDR2 SYGVKD. The CDR3 consists of 16 residues. CDR3 loop: CAITESEGTSTDTQYF.

This chain links TRBV12-3 or TRBV12-4 with TRBJ1-3; the TCRdb call, TRBD1, lacks DNA for checking. The CDR3 sequence is 15 residues long. The CDR3 sequence: CASSTTQGNGNTIYF.

The J gene is TRBJ1-1, the V gene TRBV5-1; TCRdb indicates TRBD1, and absent DNA this call remains unverified. The germline CDR1 and CDR2 sequences are SGHRS and YFSETQ. This CDR3 contains 15 residues. The CDR3 sequence is CASSLSGQVNTEAFF.

The chain carries TRBV6-5 and TRBJ1-5; TCRdb picks TRBD1, but there is no DNA to check that call. The CDR3 has 15 amino acids. The germline V gene has CDR1 MNHEY and CDR2 SVGAGI. This CDR3 reads CASSYSGQGGQPQHF.

The chain uses TRBV6-2 or TRBV6-3 and TRBJ2-7; TCRdb's D call of TRBD2 is untestable without DNA. The CDR3 extends over 20 amino acids. CDR1 is MNHEY, CDR2 SVGEGT, per germline. Here the CDR3 reads CASSYRGTSGSPRGSYEQYF.

V is TRBV5-1 and J is TRBJ2-2; the D call from TCRdb, TRBD1, cannot be confirmed without DNA. The CDR3 totals 15 residues. In germline, CDR1 is SGHRS, CDR2 YFSETQ. CDR3 in amino acids: CASSLIKGASGELFF.

J is TRBJ2-5 and V is TRBV27; TCRdb calls TRBD1, which cannot be checked without DNA. Germline V gene data show CDR1 as MNHEY and CDR2 as SMNVEV (reference sequence). The CDR3 runs to 14 residues. CDR3 sequence: CASSADRRRETQYF.

CDR3 in amino acids: CARRLGGSYEQYF. V gene TRBV25-1 combines with J gene TRBJ2-7. Germline CDR1 is MGHDK and CDR2 is SYGVNS. There are 13 residues in the CDR3.

This chain joins TRBV25-1 and TRBJ1-6. This CDR3 is 13 amino acids long. Germline V gives CDR1 MGHDK, CDR2 SYGVNS. CDR3 amino acids: CASSDEGRSPLHF.

The chain recombines TRBV11-2 with TRBJ2-3; TCRdb reports TRBD2, a call that lacks DNA to check it against. Germline V CDR1 and CDR2: SGHAT, FQNNGV. This CDR3 region has 17 residues. CDR3 region: CASSLSTSGRYADTQYF.